This TCR beta chain was observed in a study of blood T cell repertoires in COVID-19. The study drew participants aged about 18 to 89 years from some 24 US areas. This table comes from immunoSEQ multiplex PCR, and its TCRdb copy is limited to in-frame clones, with some not included. The sample has 350,000 to 400,000 clones; about 90% are singletons. This receptor was taken from a woman aged 25 to 39 who had recovered from COVID-19. Specimen: PBMCs or T cells enriched from blood (not recorded which).

The CDR3 sequence is CASGARGSTDTQYF. The CDR3 DNA sequence: TGTGCTAGTGGAGCGCGGGGGAGCACAGATACGCAGTATTTT. The chain carries TRBV12-5 and TRBJ2-3, with TRBD2 matching 7 bases. The germline V gene has CDR1 LGHNT and CDR2 FRNRAP. The CDR3 has 14 residues. Germline trimming cut 6 bases from V and 0 bases from J; bases unmatched to any gene: 3.